The next 23 T cell receptor beta chains were all read from a single sample in a study of cytomegalovirus exposure and HLA in healthy donors. PCR used 60 Vbeta primers and 13 Jbeta primers. The table came from immunoSEQ multiplex PCR; TCRdb's copy has only in-frame clones and leaves some out. The sample yields approximately 140,000 clones, approximately 82% seen once. Sequencing was carried out using PBMCs. These receptors originate from a woman between 35 and 50 years old in good health and CMV-seronegative.

The chain couples TRBV6-5 to TRBJ2-5; D is ambiguous. The length of the CDR3 is 12 residues. Trimming pared 5 bases from V and 5 bases from J, leaving 9 bases between. Germline CDR1 is MNHEY and CDR2 is SVGAGI. The CDR3 DNA follows: TGTGCCAGCAGTGTGTCTCGGGAGACCCAGTACTTC. It translates to CASSVSRETQYF.

The J gene is TRBJ1-5, the V gene TRBV30; D gene ambiguous. V was pared by 2 bases and J by 6 bases, with 11 bases between. Germline CDR1 GTSNPN, CDR2 SVGIG (reference sequence). The CDR3 sequence is 13 residues long. CDR3 amino acids: CAWSREAGQPQHF. Here the CDR3 DNA reads TGTGCCTGGAGTCGGGAAGCGGGTCAGCCCCAGCATTTT.

The chain employs TRBV28 and TRBJ2-7; possible D gene TRBD1, 6 bases. Trimming shortened V by 3 bases and J by 5 bases, and 17 bases separated the two germline ends. In germline, CDR1 is MDHEN, CDR2 SYDVKM. The CDR3 loop spans 15 amino acids. CDR3 amino acids: CASSLNVNRADEQYF. Here the CDR3 DNA reads TGTGCCAGCAGTTTGAATGTCAACAGGGCCGACGAGCAGTACTTC.

V gene TRBV4-1 combines with J gene TRBJ2-3, with TRBD2 matching 7 bases. Germline CDR1 is MGHRA and CDR2 is YSYEKL. The CDR3 runs 16 residues. The J segment lost 0 bases and the V segment lost 0 bases, leaving 3 bases of the junction unmatched. The CDR3, as DNA: TGCGCCAGCAGCCAAGAGGGGACTACGAGCACAGATACGCAGTATTTT. Translated: CASSQEGTTSTDTQYF.

The genes are TRBV15 and TRBJ2-7, with TRBD2 identical over 11 bases. V was clipped by 1 base and J by 2 bases; unmatched bases: 10. Germline V gives CDR1 LNHNV, CDR2 YYDKDF (reference sequence). This CDR3 contains 18 residues. Here the CDR3 reads CATSRVYPTSGVPYEQYF. The CDR3 DNA follows: TGTGCCACCAGCAGAGTTTACCCGACTAGCGGGGTTCCCTACGAGCAGTACTTC.

The CDR3 reads CASTNGRESHNEQFF. The CDR3 DNA follows: TGTGCCAGCACCAACGGCCGGGAGAGCCACAATGAGCAGTTCTTC. The genes are TRBV6-6 and TRBJ2-1; possibly TRBD2 for D (6 bases). Germline lookup yields CDR1 MNHNY and CDR2 SVGAGI (reference sequence). This CDR3 contains 15 residues. The V gene lost 7 bases and the J gene lost 5 bases, with 18 bases spanning the gap.

The genes are TRBV7-9 and TRBJ2-3, with 9 bases aligning to TRBD2. The ends lost 5 bases at V and 5 bases at J; junction bases unmatched: 11. Germline V gene data show CDR1 as SEHNR and CDR2 as FQNEAQ (reference sequence). The CDR3 sequence is 16 residues long. The CDR3 loop reads CASSPWGLASGDTQYF. In DNA, the CDR3 is TGTGCCAGCAGCCCCTGGGGACTAGCCTCCGGAGATACGCAGTATTTT.

V is TRBV28 and J is TRBJ2-7; possible D gene TRBD2, 6 bases. There are 11 residues in the CDR3. V was cut by 8 bases and J by 4 bases, with 9 bases left in between. Germline loops: CDR1 MDHEN, CDR2 SYDVKM. For the CDR3, the DNA is TGTGCCAGCCGGGACTTGTACGAGCAGTACTTC. Amino acid sequence: CASRDLYEQYF. Supplemented by reference TRBV28 and TRBJ2-7, the full variable domain reads DVKVTQSSRYLVKRTGEKVFLECVQDMDHENMFWYRQDPGLGLRLIYFSYDVKMKEKGDIPEGYSVSREKKERFSLILESASTNQTSMYLCASRDLYEQYFGPGTRLTVT.

The CDR3 region has the DNA TGTGCCAGTAGTATGGAGCACCCAACTAACTATGGCTACACCTTC. It translates to CASSMEHPTNYGYTF. The chain joins TRBV19 to TRBJ1-2; D is unresolved. V was trimmed by 3 bases and J by 0 bases, leaving 11 bases between them. Looked up from germline, CDR1 is LNHDA and CDR2 is SQIVND (reference sequence). This CDR3 has 15 amino acids.

The genes are TRBV2 and TRBJ1-1; D is perhaps TRBD1 (6 bases). The germline V gene has CDR1 SNHLY and CDR2 FYNNEI. The CDR3 covers 14 residues. V was cut by 3 bases and J by 3 bases, with 11 bases left in between. DNA for the CDR3: TGTGCCAGCAGTGAGGTCCAGGGGTACACTGAAGCTTTCTTT. Amino acid sequence: CASSEVQGYTEAFF.

This clone has just one count. The J gene is TRBJ2-5, the V gene TRBV4-2; no clear D gene. Per germline, CDR1 LGHNA and CDR2 YNFKEQ. This CDR3 has 13 residues. Deletions cut 1 base from V and 5 bases from J, with 8 bases between. CDR3 region: CASSQVAAETQYF. The CDR3 DNA follows: TGTGCCAGCAGCCAAGTAGCAGCGGAGACCCAGTACTTC.

The chain employs TRBV7-8 and TRBJ2-7, with D possibly being TRBD1 (6 bases). Trimming pared 10 bases from V and 4 bases from J, leaving 14 bases between. The CDR3 sequence is 12 residues long. In germline, CDR1 is SGHVS, CDR2 FQNEAQ. The chain's CDR3 is CATRTERYEQYF. The CDR3 region has the DNA TGTGCCACAAGGACAGAAAGATACGAGCAGTACTTC.

The chain links TRBV6-4 to TRBJ1-2; 9 nucleotides agree with TRBD1. The CDR3 covers 17 residues. In germline, CDR1 is MRHNA, CDR2 SNTAGT. Trimming at V came to 0 bases and at J to 2 bases, leaving 7 bases not matched to a gene. The CDR3, as DNA: TGTGCCAGCAGTGACTCCCCACAGGGGGCCAACAACTATGGCTACACCTTC. This encodes CASSDSPQGANNYGYTF.

The chain uses TRBV9 and TRBJ2-6, with 7 bases lining up with TRBD1. The trim removed 3 bases at V and 2 bases at J, leaving 11 bases unmatched. The CDR3 is 18 residues long. Germline CDR1 SGDLS, CDR2 YYNGEE. The CDR3: CASSAYRGSTPGANVLTF. The CDR3 nucleotides read TGTGCCAGCAGCGCGTACAGGGGTTCAACTCCTGGGGCCAACGTCCTGACTTTC.

There are a few counts of this clone. V is TRBV29-1 and J is TRBJ1-5; D uncertain. The ends were cut back, 4 bases at V and 1 base at J, with 11 bases in the middle. Germline CDR1 is SQVTM and CDR2 is ANQGSEA. The CDR3 consists of 14 residues. The CDR3 coding sequence is TGCAGCGTTGCCGGGCCGGGAAGCAATCAGCCCCAGCATTTT. It yields the protein CSVAGPGSNQPQHF.

The chain couples TRBV5-1 to TRBJ1-4; D may be TRBD1 (6 bases). This CDR3 has 16 residues. From germline, CDR1 is SGHRS and CDR2 YFSETQ. V was trimmed by 4 bases and J by 11 bases, leaving 24 bases between them. The CDR3 is CASSQQDSDTHRKLFF. In nucleotides, the CDR3 is TGCGCCAGCAGCCAACAGGACAGCGATACCCATCGGAAACTGTTTTTT.

The chain couples TRBV11-1 to TRBJ2-5, with TRBD1 matching 8 bases. With V trimmed by 3 bases and J by 1 base, 10 bases remained unmatched. The CDR3 covers 17 residues. Germline CDR1 is SGHAT and CDR2 is FQDESV (reference sequence). The CDR3 region is CASSFSLGTGAQETQYF. CDR3 bases: TGTGCCAGCAGCTTCTCCTTGGGGACAGGCGCCCAAGAGACCCAGTACTTC.

V and J are TRBV23-1 and TRBJ2-7; 7 nucleotides align to TRBD1. TRBV23-1 is labeled an ORF, and its function is uncertain. The CDR3 contains 14 residues. Germline trimming cut 0 bases from V and 3 bases from J; bases unmatched to any gene: 2. In DNA, the CDR3 is TGCGCCAGCAGTCAATCTGGGACAGACTACGAGCAGTACTTC. It encodes CASSQSGTDYEQYF.

This chain connects TRBV9 to TRBJ1-1, with TRBD1 matching over 9 bases. The germline CDR1 and CDR2 sequences are SGDLS and YYNGEE. The CDR3 length is 14 residues. Trimming took 0 bases from V and 3 from J; bases not matched to a gene: 0. The CDR3 reads CASSVGQGDTEAFF. The CDR3 DNA reads TGTGCCAGCAGCGTAGGACAGGGGGACACTGAAGCTTTCTTT.

The count of this clone is one. The rearrangement joins TRBV11-3 to TRBJ2-1; 10 positions agree with TRBD2. CDR3 length: 16 residues. Germline V gene data show CDR1 as SGHNT and CDR2 as YENEEA. The V and J ends lost 1 base and 4 bases, in that order; junction bases with no gene match: 4. The CDR3 bases are TGTGCCAGCAGCTTAGTAGCTAGCGGGAGTTACAATGAGCAGTTCTTC. This gives the protein CASSLVASGSYNEQFF.

The gene calls are TRBV7-9 and TRBJ2-7; maybe TRBD2 (5 bases). Germline lookup yields CDR1 SEHNR and CDR2 FQNEAQ (reference sequence). The CDR3 length is 15 residues. Trimming left V 6 bases short and J 5 bases short, with 20 bases between. CDR3 sequence reads: CASRPKIRYGNEQYF. As DNA, the CDR3 is TGTGCCAGCAGGCCGAAGATACGATACGGGAACGAGCAGTACTTC.

The genes are TRBV7-6 and TRBJ2-7; D is unresolved. The germline CDR1 and CDR2 sequences are SGHVS and FNYEAQ. V dropped 2 bases and J dropped 2 bases, with 13 bases sitting between them. This CDR3 contains 15 residues. The chain's CDR3 is CASSLFPGSTYEQYF. The CDR3 DNA is TGTGCCAGCAGCTTATTTCCTGGCAGTACCTACGAGCAGTACTTC.

The V call is TRBV11-2, the J call TRBJ2-7; the D gene is possibly TRBD1 (6 bases). V lost 4 bases and J lost 2, with 15 bases in between. CDR3 length: 15 residues. Germline V lookup: CDR1 SGHAT, CDR2 FQNNGV. The CDR3 region is CASSSLSQGPYEQYF. DNA of the CDR3: TGTGCCAGCAGCTCCCTCAGTCAGGGGCCCTACGAGCAGTACTTC. The full variable domain, completed using reference TRBV11-2 and TRBJ2-7, is EAGVAQSPRYKIIEKRQSVAFWCNPISGHATLYWYQQILGQGPKLLIQFQNNGVVDDSQLPKDRFSAERLKGVDSTLKIQPAKLEDSAVYLCASSSLSQGPYEQYFGPGTRLTVT.